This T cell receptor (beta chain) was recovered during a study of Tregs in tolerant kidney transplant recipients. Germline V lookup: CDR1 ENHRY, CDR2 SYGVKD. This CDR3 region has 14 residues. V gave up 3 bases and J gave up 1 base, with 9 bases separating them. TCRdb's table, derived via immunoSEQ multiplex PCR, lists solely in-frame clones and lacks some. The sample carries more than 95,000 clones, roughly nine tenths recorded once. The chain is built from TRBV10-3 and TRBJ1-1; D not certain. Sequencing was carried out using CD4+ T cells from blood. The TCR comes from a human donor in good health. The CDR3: CAISEQTQNTEAFF. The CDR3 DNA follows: TGTGCCATCAGTGAACAAACCCAGAACACTGAAGCTTTCTTT.